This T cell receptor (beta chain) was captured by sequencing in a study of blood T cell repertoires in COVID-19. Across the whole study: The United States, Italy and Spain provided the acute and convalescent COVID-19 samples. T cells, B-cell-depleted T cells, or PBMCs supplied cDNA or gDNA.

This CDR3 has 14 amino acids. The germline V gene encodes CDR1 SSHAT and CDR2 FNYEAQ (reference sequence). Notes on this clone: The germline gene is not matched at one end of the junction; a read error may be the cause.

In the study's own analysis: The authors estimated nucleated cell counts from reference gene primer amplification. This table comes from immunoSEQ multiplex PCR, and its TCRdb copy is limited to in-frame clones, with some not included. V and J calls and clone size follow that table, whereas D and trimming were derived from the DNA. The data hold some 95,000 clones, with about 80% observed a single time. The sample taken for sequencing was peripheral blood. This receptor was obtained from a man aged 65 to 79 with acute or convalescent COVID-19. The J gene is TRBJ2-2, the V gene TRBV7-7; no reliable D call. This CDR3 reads CASSLGGNTGELFF. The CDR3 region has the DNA TGTGCTAGCAGCTTAGGCGGTAACACCGGGGAGCTGTTTTTT.